These 30 T cell receptor beta chains came from one sample sequenced in a study of regulatory T cells in long-lasting Graves disease. PBMC-derived RNA was used for the TCR library. One entry per CDR3 protein, called by TCRdb with MiXCR from the reads. Counted here are 650 to 750 distinct CDR3 sequences, 75% to 90% occurring once; the ten biggest clones make up around 9.3%. The sample consisted of peripheral blood mononuclear cells (PBMCs), taken with antithyroid drug treatment, in newly diagnosed or persistent Graves disease (not recorded which). Receptors originate from a woman aged 25 to 39 with Graves disease.

This clonotype was found once. The rearrangement uses TRBV11-2 and TRBJ1-5; D might be TRBD1 (6 bases). V was trimmed by 0 bases and J by 6 bases, leaving 12 bases between them. The germline gives CDR1 SGHAT, CDR2 FQNNGV. This CDR3 comprises 15 residues. The CDR3 DNA reads TGTGCCAGCAGCTTAGAGTTCGGGGGCGGTCAGCCCCAGCATTTT. Encoded protein: CASSLEFGGGQPQHF. Complete variable domain (other parts from reference TRBV11-2 and TRBJ1-5): EAGVAQSPRYKIIEKRQSVAFWCNPISGHATLYWYQQILGQGPKLLIQFQNNGVVDDSQLPKDRFSAERLKGVDSTLKIQPAKLEDSAVYLCASSLEFGGGQPQHFGDGTRLSIL.

The V and J genes are TRBV7-8 and TRBJ2-4, with 13 positions matching TRBD2. V lost 5 bases and J lost 9; bases outside the gene matches: 7. The CDR3 has 15 residues. The germline V gene has CDR1 SGHVS and CDR2 FQNEAQ. The CDR3 sequence is CASSILAGGLAIQYF. The CDR3 nucleotides read TGTGCCAGCAGCATACTAGCGGGGGGGCTGGCCATTCAGTACTTC.

The chain combines TRBV10-3 with TRBJ2-5; perhaps TRBD2 as D (6 bases). The ends were cut back, 0 bases at V and 4 bases at J, with 12 bases in the middle. There are 15 residues in the CDR3. Germline V CDR1 and CDR2: ENHRY, SYGVKD. CDR3 loop: CAISESGGTGETQYF. The CDR3 nucleotides are TGTGCCATCAGTGAGTCAGGAGGGACTGGAGAGACCCAGTACTTC.

V usage is TRBV7-9 and J usage is TRBJ1-2, with D tentatively TRBD1 (5 bases). Trimming took 5 bases from V and 8 from J, leaving 9 bases between them. CDR1 SEHNR and CDR2 FQNEAQ come from the germline V gene (reference sequence). CDR3 length: 11 amino acids. The CDR3 DNA reads TGTGCCAGCAGCCCAGGGCACGGCTACACCTTC. Translating it yields CASSPGHGYTF.

The chain employs TRBV19 and TRBJ1-5; 11 positions match TRBD1. Germline CDR1 reads LNHDA; CDR2 reads SQIVND (reference sequence). CDR3 length equals 17 residues. After removal of 6 bases from V and 0 bases from J, the junction contained 7 bases not matched to a gene. CDR3 DNA sequence: TGTGCCAGTAGCCGGGACAGGGGGGCTCTTAGCAATCAGCCCCAGCATTTT. Protein sequence: CASSRDRGALSNQPQHF.

The rearrangement links TRBV19 to TRBJ1-5; the D is unclear. The CDR3 is made up of 14 amino acids. Germline lookup yields CDR1 LNHDA and CDR2 SQIVND (reference sequence). Trimming left V 3 bases short and J 7 bases short, with 13 bases between. The CDR3 spells CASSMGSRAQPQHF. The CDR3 bases are TGTGCCAGTAGTATGGGATCGCGAGCCCAGCCCCAGCATTTT.

The chain links TRBV11-2 to TRBJ2-5; no clear D gene. V shed 2 bases and J shed 2 bases, with 12 bases lying between them. There are 15 residues in the CDR3. CDR1 and CDR2 from the germline V gene are SGHAT and FQNNGV. The CDR3 DNA is TGTGCCAGCAGCTTACGGCCAAGTGGACAAGAGACCCAGTACTTC. It yields the protein CASSLRPSGQETQYF.

This clonotype has a single count. The chain recombines TRBV12-3 or TRBV12-4 with TRBJ2-5; possible D gene TRBD2, 5 bases. CDR3 length: 11 residues. V gave up 5 bases and J gave up 7 bases, with 8 bases separating them. This chain's CDR3 is CASSQEGTQYF. The CDR3 coding sequence is TGTGCCAGCAGTCAAGAGGGGACCCAGTACTTC.

This clonotype was seen only a few times. The rearrangement links TRBV15 to TRBJ2-7; maybe TRBD1 (6 bases). The V gene lost 3 bases and the J gene lost 4 bases, with 13 bases spanning the gap. Looked up from germline, CDR1 is LNHNV and CDR2 is YYDKDF (reference sequence). This CDR3 is built from 14 residues. CDR3 coding DNA: TGTGCCACCAGCAGTTCGGACAGAATTTACGAGCAGTACTTC. Residues: CATSSSDRIYEQYF.

The chain combines TRBV27 with TRBJ2-2, with 10 bases aligning to TRBD2. Per the germline V gene, CDR1 is MNHEY and CDR2 is SMNVEV (reference sequence). CDR3 length: 16 amino acids. Trimming cost V 6 bases and J 6 bases; bases outside gene matches: 10. The CDR3: CASRPPRTSGSGELFF. The CDR3 DNA sequence: TGTGCCAGCAGACCTCCCCGGACTAGCGGATCCGGGGAGCTGTTTTTT.

V usage is TRBV29-1 and J usage is TRBJ1-2; D is possibly TRBD1 (5 bases). The V and J ends lost 6 bases and 6 bases respectively, with 20 bases between them. CDR3 length: 14 amino acids. Germline values: CDR1 SQVTM, CDR2 ANQGSEA. In nucleotides, the CDR3 is TGCAGCGTCCCCCACTTGGAGGGGACTCATGGCTACACCTTC. Encoded protein: CSVPHLEGTHGYTF.

The gene calls are TRBV20-1 and TRBJ1-2; no clear D gene. This CDR3 is built from 11 residues. Trimming took 4 bases from V and 4 from J, leaving 7 bases between them. Germline-derived CDR1 and CDR2 are DFQATT and SNEGSKA (reference sequence). The CDR3 region has the DNA TGCAGTGCTACTCTGGGCTATGGCTACACCTTC. As protein: CSATLGYGYTF.

V and J are TRBV2 and TRBJ1-5, with no clear D. Germline V gene data show CDR1 as SNHLY and CDR2 as FYNNEI. The ends were cut back, 8 bases at V and 4 bases at J, with 12 bases in the middle. The CDR3 spans 13 residues. The CDR3 reads CASGGRLNQPQHF. CDR3 sequence (DNA): TGTGCCAGCGGAGGGAGGCTTAATCAGCCCCAGCATTTT.

J is TRBJ1-1 and V is TRBV10-2; no reliable D call. CDR1 and CDR2 from the germline V gene are WSHSY and SAAADI. This CDR3 comprises 11 residues. Trimming removed 5 bases at V and 5 bases at J, with 6 bases between. The chain's CDR3 is CASSSGTEAFF. CDR3 nucleotides: TGCGCCAGCAGTTCTGGGACTGAAGCTTTCTTT.

The rearrangement joins TRBV12-3 or TRBV12-4 to TRBJ1-5; no reliable D call. V was clipped by 3 bases and J by 4 bases, with 4 bases between them. The CDR3 is 12 amino acids. The CDR3, as DNA: TGTGCCAGCAGTTTCTTGAATCAGCCCCAGCATTTT. This gives the protein CASSFLNQPQHF.

This chain uses TRBV10-3 with TRBJ2-5; unclear D gene. Looked up from germline, CDR1 is ENHRY and CDR2 is SYGVKD. The CDR3 is 15 residues long. The V end lost 6 bases, the J end lost 5 bases, and 19 bases lay between the germline ends. Here the CDR3 reads CAISNLDTDLETQYF. The CDR3 bases are TGTGCCATCAGCAACCTCGACACGGACCTTGAGACCCAGTACTTC.

V usage is TRBV10-3 and J usage is TRBJ2-1, with 13 bases that match TRBD2. Germline V lookup: CDR1 ENHRY, CDR2 SYGVKD. With 5 bases clipped from V and 4 bases from J, the junction kept 2 bases outside the gene matches. CDR3 length: 15 amino acids. CDR3 nucleotides: TGTGCCATCAGTCCGGGACTAGCGGGGTACAATGAGCAGTTCTTC. Its translation: CAISPGLAGYNEQFF.

The chain has TRBV7-2 and TRBJ2-3; 9 bases agree with TRBD2. The ends lost 0 bases at V and 1 base at J; junction bases unmatched: 5. The CDR3 is made up of 17 amino acids. From germline, CDR1 is SGHTA and CDR2 FQGNSA. In DNA, the CDR3 is TGTGCCAGCAGCTTAGCGGGGCGGGGGGGCCGCACAGATACGCAGTATTTT. This codes for CASSLAGRGGRTDTQYF.

In DNA, the CDR3 is TGTGCCAGCAGTCACCCCACTTACAGGGGGTATCACAATGAGCAGTTCTTC. This encodes CASSHPTYRGYHNEQFF. The J gene is TRBJ2-1, the V gene TRBV6-1; 8 bases map to TRBD1. The CDR3 sequence is 17 residues long. From germline, CDR1 is MNHNS and CDR2 SASEGT. With V trimmed by 5 bases and J by 5 bases, 14 bases remained unmatched.

The chain recombines TRBV18 with TRBJ1-1, with D possibly being TRBD1 (5 bases). CDR3 length equals 14 residues. V was shortened by 1 base and J by 3 bases, with 9 bases between the two germline ends. Germline lookup yields CDR1 KGHSH and CDR2 LQKENI. The CDR3 nucleotides are TGTGCCAGCTCACCACAGTTGGGGGACACTGAAGCTTTCTTT. Amino acid sequence: CASSPQLGDTEAFF.

The chain combines TRBV6-5 with TRBJ1-1; TRBD1 matches 7 bases. Per germline, CDR1 MNHEY and CDR2 SVGAGI. Unmatched junction bases numbered 1, after V lost 5 bases and J lost 4 bases. The CDR3 totals 12 residues. CDR3 region: CASSPGGTEAFF. The CDR3 DNA follows: TGTGCCAGCAGTCCAGGGGGCACTGAAGCTTTCTTT.

This clonotype was seen a handful of times. This chain uses TRBV20-1 with TRBJ1-4, with 8 nucleotides matching TRBD1. The CDR3 sequence is 12 residues long. Germline V gives CDR1 DFQATT, CDR2 SNEGSKA (reference sequence). The chain's CDR3 is CRADRGNEKLFF. In nucleotides, the CDR3 is TGCAGGGCCGACAGGGGCAATGAAAAACTGTTTTTT.

V gene TRBV12-3 or TRBV12-4 combines with J gene TRBJ2-1; D is possibly TRBD2 (6 bases). The germline V and J ends were trimmed by 11 bases and 0 bases, with 17 bases remaining between them. There are 15 residues in the CDR3. In DNA form, the CDR3 reads TGTGCCTCCTCCACGGGGGAGCTCTCCTACAATGAGCAGTTCTTC. As protein: CASSTGELSYNEQFF.

This sequence joins TRBV6-1 and TRBJ2-3, with D tentatively TRBD2 (5 bases). The V and J ends lost 6 bases and 0 bases respectively, with 13 bases between them. The CDR3 loop spans 15 amino acids. CDR1 MNHNS and CDR2 SASEGT come from the germline V gene. The CDR3 sequence: CASRGRAASTDTQYF. The CDR3 coding sequence is TGTGCCAGCAGAGGGCGGGCGGCTAGCACAGATACGCAGTATTTT.

The chain links TRBV2 to TRBJ2-7; no reliable D call. Trimming left V 9 bases short and J 2 bases short, with 14 bases between. This CDR3 has 13 residues. Germline loops: CDR1 SNHLY, CDR2 FYNNEI. CDR3 protein: CASRADATYEQYF. The DNA of the CDR3 is TGTGCCAGTAGGGCAGATGCCACCTACGAGCAGTACTTC. Full variable domain (remainder filled in from reference TRBV2 and TRBJ2-7): EPEVTQTPSHQVTQMGQEVILRCVPISNHLYFYWYRQILGQKVEFLVSFYNNEISEKSEIFDDQFSVERPDGSNFTLKIRSTKLEDSAMYFCASRADATYEQYFGPGTRLTVT.

The chain carries TRBV6-1 and TRBJ1-5; D not certain. The germline gives CDR1 MNHNS, CDR2 SASEGT. CDR3 length: 14 amino acids. V lost 5 bases to trimming and J lost 3 bases, with 11 bases between them. For the CDR3, the DNA is TGTGCCAGCAGTACAAACAGTATCAATCAGCCCCAGCATTTT. Protein product: CASSTNSINQPQHF.

The table lists this clonotype with a few counts. CDR3 coding DNA: TGCAGTGCCGTATCCGGAAAACTGTTTTTT. It yields the protein CSAVSGKLFF. The chain carries TRBV20-1 and TRBJ1-4; D unresolved. Trimming took 6 bases from V and 10 from J, leaving 9 bases between them. CDR1 is DFQATT, CDR2 SNEGSKA, per germline (reference sequence). The CDR3 covers 10 residues.

The CDR3: CASSPPDTLGEKLFF. DNA for the CDR3: TGTGCCAGCAGCCCCCCGGACACCCTAGGAGAAAAACTGTTTTTT. This rearrangement joins TRBV14 to TRBJ1-4, with D tentatively TRBD1 (5 bases). V lost 4 bases, J lost 8 bases, and 17 bases lay in between. This CDR3 comprises 15 residues. Germline CDR1 reads SGHDN; CDR2 reads FVKESK. The full variable domain, completed using reference TRBV14 and TRBJ1-4, is EAGVTQFPSHSVIEKGQTVTLRCDPISGHDNLYWYRRVMGKEIKFLLHFVKESKQDESGMPNNRFLAERTGGTYSTLKVQPAELEDSGVYFCASSPPDTLGEKLFFGSGTQLSVL.

In its sample, this clonotype was seen a few times. The V and J genes are TRBV5-1 and TRBJ2-5, with D perhaps matching TRBD1 or TRBD2 (6 bases each). Germline-derived CDR1 and CDR2 are SGHRS and YFSETQ. V was pared by 2 bases and J by 2 bases, with 10 bases between. The CDR3 extends over 14 amino acids. The CDR3 DNA reads TGCGCCAGCAGCTTCGGGGGCTGGCAAGAGACCCAGTACTTC. Translating gives CASSFGGWQETQYF.

The V and J genes are TRBV5-6 and TRBJ1-1; a weak D match, TRBD1 (5 bases). The CDR3 contains 16 residues. In germline, CDR1 is SGHDT, CDR2 YYEEEE. The germline V and J ends were trimmed by 0 bases and 5 bases, with 17 bases remaining between them. The CDR3, as DNA: TGTGCCAGCAGCTTGGCGGGGGAGCTCGCGGGAACTGAAGCTTTCTTT. This translates into CASSLAGELAGTEAFF.